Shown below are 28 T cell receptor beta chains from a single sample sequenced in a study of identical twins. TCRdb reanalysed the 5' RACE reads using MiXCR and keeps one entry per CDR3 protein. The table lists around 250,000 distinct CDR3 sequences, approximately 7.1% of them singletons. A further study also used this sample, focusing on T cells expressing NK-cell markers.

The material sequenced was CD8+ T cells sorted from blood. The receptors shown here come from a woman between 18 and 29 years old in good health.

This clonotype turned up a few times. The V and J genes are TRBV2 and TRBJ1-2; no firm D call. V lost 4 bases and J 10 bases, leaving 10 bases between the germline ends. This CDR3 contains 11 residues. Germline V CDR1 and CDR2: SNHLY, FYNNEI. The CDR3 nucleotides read TGTGCCAGCAGTGGCAGTTTAGACTACACCTTC. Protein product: CASSGSLDYTF. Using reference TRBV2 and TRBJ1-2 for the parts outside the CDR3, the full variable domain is EPEVTQTPSHQVTQMGQEVILRCVPISNHLYFYWYRQILGQKVEFLVSFYNNEISEKSEIFDDQFSVERPDGSNFTLKIRSTKLEDSAMYFCASSGSLDYTFGSGTRLTVV.

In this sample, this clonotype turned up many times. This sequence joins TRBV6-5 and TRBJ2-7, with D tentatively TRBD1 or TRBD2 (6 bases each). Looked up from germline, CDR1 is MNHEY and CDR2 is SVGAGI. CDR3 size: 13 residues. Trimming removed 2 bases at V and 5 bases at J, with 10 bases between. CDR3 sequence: CASSYKGGNEQYF. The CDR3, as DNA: TGTGCCAGCAGTTACAAGGGGGGCAACGAGCAGTACTTC.

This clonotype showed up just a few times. As DNA, the CDR3 is TGTGCCTTCTCCCTTAATGAGCAGTTCTTC. This codes for CAFSLNEQFF. This rearrangement joins TRBV30 to TRBJ2-1; D gene uncertain. CDR3 length: 10 residues. CDR1 is GTSNPN, CDR2 SVGIG, per germline (reference sequence). V dropped 7 bases and J dropped 7 bases, with 8 bases sitting between them.

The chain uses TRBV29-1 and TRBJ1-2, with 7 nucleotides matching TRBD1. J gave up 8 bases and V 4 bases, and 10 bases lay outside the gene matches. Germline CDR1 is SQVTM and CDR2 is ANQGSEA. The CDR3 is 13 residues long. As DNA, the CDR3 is TGCAGCGTTGCCGGGGACAGCCGTCGGGGCTACACCTTC. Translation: CSVAGDSRRGYTF. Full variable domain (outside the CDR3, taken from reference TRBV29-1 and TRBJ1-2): SAVISQKPSRDICQRGTSLTIQCQVDSQVTMMFWYRQQPGQSLTLIATANQGSEATYESGFVIDKFPISRPNLTFSTLTVSNMSPEDSSIYLCSVAGDSRRGYTFGSGTRLTVV.

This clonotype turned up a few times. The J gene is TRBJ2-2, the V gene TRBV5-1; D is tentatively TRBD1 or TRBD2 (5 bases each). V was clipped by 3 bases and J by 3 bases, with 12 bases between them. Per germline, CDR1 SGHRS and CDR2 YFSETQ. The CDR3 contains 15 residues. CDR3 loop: CASSYRDPHTGELFF. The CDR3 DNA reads TGCGCCAGCAGCTACCGGGACCCTCACACCGGGGAGCTGTTTTTT.

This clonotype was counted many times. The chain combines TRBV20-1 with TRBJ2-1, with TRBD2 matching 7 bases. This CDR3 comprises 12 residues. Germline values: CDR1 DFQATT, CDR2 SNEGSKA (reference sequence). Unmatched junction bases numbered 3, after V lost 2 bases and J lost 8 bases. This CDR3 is CSARMAGDEQFF. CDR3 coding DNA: TGCAGTGCTAGAATGGCGGGAGATGAGCAGTTCTTC.

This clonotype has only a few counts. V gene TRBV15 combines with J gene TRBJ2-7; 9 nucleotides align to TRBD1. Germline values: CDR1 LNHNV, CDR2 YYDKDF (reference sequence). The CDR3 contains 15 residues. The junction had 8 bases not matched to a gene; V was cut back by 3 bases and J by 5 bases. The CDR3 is CATSSAPGQGNEQYF. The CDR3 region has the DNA TGTGCCACCAGCAGCGCTCCGGGACAGGGTAACGAGCAGTACTTC.

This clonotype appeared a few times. The CDR3 sequence is CASSLVQGSSEAFF. In nucleotides, the CDR3 is TGTGCCAGCAGTTTAGTCCAGGGTTCATCGGAAGCTTTCTTT. The chain is built from TRBV27 and TRBJ1-1, with D perhaps TRBD1 (5 bases). The CDR3 is 14 residues long. CDR1 MNHEY and CDR2 SMNVEV come from the germline V gene (reference sequence). V was pared by 2 bases and J by 8 bases, with 15 bases between.

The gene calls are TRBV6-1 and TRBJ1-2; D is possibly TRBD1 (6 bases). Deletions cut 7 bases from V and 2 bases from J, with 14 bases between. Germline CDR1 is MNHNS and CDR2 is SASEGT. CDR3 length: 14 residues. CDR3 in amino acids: CASNPGAENYGYTF. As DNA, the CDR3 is TGTGCCAGCAACCCGGGGGCCGAAAACTATGGCTACACCTTC.

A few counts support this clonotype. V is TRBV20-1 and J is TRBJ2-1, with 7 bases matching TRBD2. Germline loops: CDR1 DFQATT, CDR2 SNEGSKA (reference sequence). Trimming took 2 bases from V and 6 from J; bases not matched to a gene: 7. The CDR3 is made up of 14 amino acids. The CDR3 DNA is TGCAGTGCTAGAACGCTAGCGGCCTCCAATGAGCAGTTCTTC. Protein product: CSARTLAASNEQFF.

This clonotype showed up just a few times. The CDR3 DNA reads as TGCGCCAGCAGCCCGGGACTAGCTCCCGGGGAGCTGTTTTTT. As protein: CASSPGLAPGELFF. This chain joins TRBV4-3 and TRBJ2-2, with 9 bases aligning to TRBD2. The CDR3 is 14 residues long. V dropped 4 bases and J dropped 6; count of bases not matched to a gene: 3. Germline CDR1 and CDR2: LGHNA and YSLEER.

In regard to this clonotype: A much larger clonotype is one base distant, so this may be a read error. The CDR3 sequence: CASGHEQYF. CDR3 bases: TGTGCCAGCGGTCACGAGCAGTACTTC. V is TRBV6-6 and J is TRBJ2-7; D is uncertain. Germline CDR1 is MNHNY and CDR2 is SVGAGI (reference sequence). V was cut by 8 bases and J by 5 bases, with 4 bases left in between. The CDR3 runs to 9 residues.

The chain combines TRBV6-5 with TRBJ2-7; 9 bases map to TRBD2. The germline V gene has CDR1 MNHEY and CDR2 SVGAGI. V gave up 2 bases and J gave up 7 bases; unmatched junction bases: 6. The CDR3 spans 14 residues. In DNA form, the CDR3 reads TGTGCCAGCAGTTACCGGCGGGGGGGAGGGGAGCAGTACTTC. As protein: CASSYRRGGGEQYF.

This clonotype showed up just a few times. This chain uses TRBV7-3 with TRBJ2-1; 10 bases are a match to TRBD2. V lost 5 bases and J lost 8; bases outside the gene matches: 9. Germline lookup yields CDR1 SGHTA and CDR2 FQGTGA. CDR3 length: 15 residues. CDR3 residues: CASSAVAGGLDEQFF. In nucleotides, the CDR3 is TGTGCCAGCAGCGCCGTAGCGGGGGGTCTAGATGAGCAGTTCTTC.

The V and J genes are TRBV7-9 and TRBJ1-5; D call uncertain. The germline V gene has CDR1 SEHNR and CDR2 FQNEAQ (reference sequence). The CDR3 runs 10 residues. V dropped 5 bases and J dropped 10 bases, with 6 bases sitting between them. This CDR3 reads CASSQEPQHF. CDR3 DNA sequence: TGTGCCAGCAGCCAGGAACCCCAGCATTTT.

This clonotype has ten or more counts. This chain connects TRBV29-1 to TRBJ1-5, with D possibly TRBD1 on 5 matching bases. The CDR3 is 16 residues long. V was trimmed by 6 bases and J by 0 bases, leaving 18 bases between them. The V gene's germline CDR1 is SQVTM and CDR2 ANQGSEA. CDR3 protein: CSVREGFGNSNQPQHF. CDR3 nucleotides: TGCAGCGTAAGGGAGGGGTTTGGAAATAGCAATCAGCCCCAGCATTTT. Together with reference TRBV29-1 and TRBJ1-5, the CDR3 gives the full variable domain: SAVISQKPSRDICQRGTSLTIQCQVDSQVTMMFWYRQQPGQSLTLIATANQGSEATYESGFVIDKFPISRPNLTFSTLTVSNMSPEDSSIYLCSVREGFGNSNQPQHFGDGTRLSIL.

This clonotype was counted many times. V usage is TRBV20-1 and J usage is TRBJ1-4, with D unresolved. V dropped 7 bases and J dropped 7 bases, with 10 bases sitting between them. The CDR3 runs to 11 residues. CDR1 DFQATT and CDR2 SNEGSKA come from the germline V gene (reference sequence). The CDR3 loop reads CSGAVGEKLFF. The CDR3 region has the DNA TGCAGTGGGGCGGTTGGTGAAAAACTGTTTTTT.

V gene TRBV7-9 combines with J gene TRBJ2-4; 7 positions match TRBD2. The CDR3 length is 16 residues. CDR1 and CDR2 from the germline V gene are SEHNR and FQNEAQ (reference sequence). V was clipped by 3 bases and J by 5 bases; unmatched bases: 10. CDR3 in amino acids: CASSFGGSGGENIQYF. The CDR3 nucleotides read TGTGCCAGCAGCTTCGGCGGGAGTGGAGGGGAAAACATTCAGTACTTC.

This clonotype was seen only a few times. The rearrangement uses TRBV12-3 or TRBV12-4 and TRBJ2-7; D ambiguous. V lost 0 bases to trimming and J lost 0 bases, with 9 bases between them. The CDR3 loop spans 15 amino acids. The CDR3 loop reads CASSLALGFSYEQYF. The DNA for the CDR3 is TGTGCCAGCAGTTTAGCTCTGGGATTCTCCTACGAGCAGTACTTC.

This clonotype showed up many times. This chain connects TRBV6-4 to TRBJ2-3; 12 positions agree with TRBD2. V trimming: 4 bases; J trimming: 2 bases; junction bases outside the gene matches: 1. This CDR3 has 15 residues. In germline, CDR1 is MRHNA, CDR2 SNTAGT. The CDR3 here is CASSASGGATDTQYF. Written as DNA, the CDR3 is TGTGCCAGCAGTGCTAGCGGGGGGGCCACAGATACGCAGTATTTT.

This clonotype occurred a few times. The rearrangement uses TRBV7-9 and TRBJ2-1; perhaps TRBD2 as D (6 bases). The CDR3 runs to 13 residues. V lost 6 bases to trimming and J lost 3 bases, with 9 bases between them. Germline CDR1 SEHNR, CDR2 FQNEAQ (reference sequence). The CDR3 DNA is TGTGCCAGCAGGAGGGAGGTCTACAATGAGCAGTTCTTC. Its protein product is CASRREVYNEQFF. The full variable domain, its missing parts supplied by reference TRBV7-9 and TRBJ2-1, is DTGVSQNPRHKITKRGQNVTFRCDPISEHNRLYWYRQTLGQGPEFLTYFQNEAQLEKSRLLSDRFSAERPKGSFSTLEIQRTEQGDSAMYLCASRREVYNEQFFGPGTRLTVL.

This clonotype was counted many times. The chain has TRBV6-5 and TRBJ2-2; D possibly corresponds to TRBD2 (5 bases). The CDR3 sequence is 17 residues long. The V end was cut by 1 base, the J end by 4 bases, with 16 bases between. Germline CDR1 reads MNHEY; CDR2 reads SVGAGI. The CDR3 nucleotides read TGTGCCAGCAGTTACTTGACGGGATTGCGAGGCACCGGGGAGCTGTTTTTT. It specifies CASSYLTGLRGTGELFF.

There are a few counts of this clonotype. The CDR3 nucleotides are TGTGCCAGCAGCTACAGCGGGACAAAGGCCAATGAGCAGTTCTTC. Translating gives CASSYSGTKANEQFF. This chain joins TRBV7-9 and TRBJ2-1; D possibly corresponds to TRBD2 (7 bases). The ends were cut back, 4 bases at V and 6 bases at J, with 16 bases in the middle. The CDR3 is made up of 15 amino acids. In germline, CDR1 is SEHNR, CDR2 FQNEAQ (reference sequence). The complete variable domain, with remaining parts taken from reference TRBV7-9 and TRBJ2-1, reads DTGVSQNPRHKITKRGQNVTFRCDPISEHNRLYWYRQTLGQGPEFLTYFQNEAQLEKSRLLSDRFSAERPKGSFSTLEIQRTEQGDSAMYLCASSYSGTKANEQFFGPGTRLTVL.

CDR3 loop: CASSYRQLASNEQFF. DNA of the CDR3: TGTGCCAGCAGTTATAGGCAACTAGCGTCCAATGAGCAGTTCTTC. The chain recombines TRBV6-5 with TRBJ2-1; 7 bases fit TRBD2. The V gene end was trimmed by 3 bases and the J gene end by 6 bases; junction bases not matched to a gene: 8. The CDR3 contains 15 residues. Germline V gene data show CDR1 as MNHEY and CDR2 as SVGAGI.

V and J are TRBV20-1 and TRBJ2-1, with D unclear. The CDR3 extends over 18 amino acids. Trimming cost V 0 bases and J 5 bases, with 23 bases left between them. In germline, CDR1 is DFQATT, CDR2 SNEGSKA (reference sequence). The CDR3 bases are TGCAGTGCTAGAGAAAAACCCAAGACGGTACCTACCAACAATGAGCAGTTCTTC. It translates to CSAREKPKTVPTNNEQFF.

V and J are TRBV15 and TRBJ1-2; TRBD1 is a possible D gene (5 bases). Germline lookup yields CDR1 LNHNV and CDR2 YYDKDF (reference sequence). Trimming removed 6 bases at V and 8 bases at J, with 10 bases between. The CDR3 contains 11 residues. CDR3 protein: CATRQGGGYTF. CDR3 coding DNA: TGTGCCACCAGGCAGGGAGGCGGCTACACCTTC.

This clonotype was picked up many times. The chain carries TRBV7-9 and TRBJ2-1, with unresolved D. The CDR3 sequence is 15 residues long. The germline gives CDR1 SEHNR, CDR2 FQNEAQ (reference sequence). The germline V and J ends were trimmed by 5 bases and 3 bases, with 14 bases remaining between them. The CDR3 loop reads CASSPPLKVYNEQFF. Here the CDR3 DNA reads TGTGCCAGCAGCCCGCCGTTAAAGGTCTACAATGAGCAGTTCTTC. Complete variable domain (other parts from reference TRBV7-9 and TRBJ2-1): DTGVSQNPRHKITKRGQNVTFRCDPISEHNRLYWYRQTLGQGPEFLTYFQNEAQLEKSRLLSDRFSAERPKGSFSTLEIQRTEQGDSAMYLCASSPPLKVYNEQFFGPGTRLTVL.

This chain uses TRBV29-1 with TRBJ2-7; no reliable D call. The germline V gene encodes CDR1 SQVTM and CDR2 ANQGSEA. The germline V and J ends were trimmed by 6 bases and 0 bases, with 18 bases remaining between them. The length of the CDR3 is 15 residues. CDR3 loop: CSVHIMGSTSYEQYF. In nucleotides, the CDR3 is TGCAGCGTGCACATTATGGGGTCCACCTCCTACGAGCAGTACTTC.